These T cell receptor beta chains were read from a single sample in a study of tumor-infiltrating lymphocytes in primary liver carcinoma. TCRdb re-derived calls from the multiplex PCR reads in MiXCR, one entry per CDR3 protein. The sample has 90,000 to 110,000 distinct CDR3 sequences, roughly four fifths seen once. Sequencing was carried out using liver tumor tissue from sampling region 3. The receptors shown here come from a man in his forties with primary liver carcinoma and hepatitis B virus infection. CDR3s include the opening cysteine and the closing phenylalanine or tryptophan. The D gene is left open where the match is weak. Size is omitted from some rows. Given values are once, few, many or a class for expanded clones.

>TRBJ2-7|TRBD2|TRBV2|NA
CASSRLAGETGKQYF
TGTGCCAGCAGTAGACTAGCGGGAGAAACGGGCAAGCAGTACTTC
>TRBJ2-1|NA|TRBV4-3|large
CASSQFPPPADNEQFF
TGCGCCAGCAGCCAATTCCCCCCCCCGGCGGACAATGAGCAGTTCTTC
>TRBJ2-1|NA|TRBV5-4|NA
CASSLVPNSYEQFF
TGCGCCAGCAGCTTGGTCCCGAACTCCTACGAGCAGTTCTTC
>TRBJ2-5|TRBD2|TRBV4-2|NA
CASSQASSGFQETRYF
TGTGCCAGCAGCCAAGCGTCTAGCGGGTTTCAAGAGACTCGGTACTTC
>TRBJ1-1|NA|TRBV5-5|many
CASSLVTLRTEAFF
TGTGCCAGCAGCTTAGTTACCCTGAGGACTGAAGCTTTCTTT
>TRBJ2-1|NA|TRBV6-2/TRBV6-3|NA
CANSYSYRNEQFF
TGTGCCAACAGTTACTCGTATAGGAATGAGCAGTTTTTC
>TRBJ2-2|NA|TRBV29-1|NA
CSGATGNGTGEMYF
TGCAGCGGTGCGACAGGCAATGGCACCGGGGAGATGTATTTT
>TRBJ2-7|NA|TRBV29-1|NA
CRVRDTYEHYF
TGCAGGGTACGGGACACCTACGAGCACTACTTC
>TRBJ2-3|TRBD1|TRBV29-1|NA
CRARQGGTNTQYF
TGCAGGGCCAGACAGGGGGGCACAAATACGCAGTATTTT
>TRBJ2-5|TRBD2|TRBV6-5|NA
CARTRTSLVAGGPSETQYF
TGTGCCAGGACACGGACGAGCTTGGTAGCGGGAGGGCCGTCAGAGACCCAGTACTTC
>TRBJ2-1|NA|TRBV10-1|NA
CANSDLLANEQFF
TGCGCCAACAGTGACCTACTAGCTAATGAGCAGTTCTTC
>TRBJ2-2|NA|TRBV6-1|NA
CATRWDTKNTGELFF
TGTGCTACACGGTGGGACACTAAGAACACCGGGGAGCTGTTTTTT
>TRBJ2-3|NA|TRBV11-2|NA
CASSPVSGGADPQYF
TGTGCCAGCAGCCCAGTCTCGGGCGGGGCCGACCCGCAGTATTTT
>TRBJ2-5|NA|TRBV7-6|NA
CASSLGTMGIQYF
TGTGCCAGCAGCTTAGGGACTATGGGGATTCAGTACTTC
>TRBJ2-6|NA|TRBV11-1|NA
CASIWNSVANVLTF
TGTGCCAGCATCTGGAACTCTGTGGCCAACGTCCTGACATTC
>TRBJ2-7|NA|TRBV4-2|NA
CATSQSQGGYEQYF
TGTGCCACCAGTCAGTCCCAGGGAGGCTACGAGCAGTACTTC
>TRBJ2-3|TRBD1|TRBV14|NA
CASQRQGRGTDTRYF
TGTGCCAGCCAACGACAGGGGAGAGGGACAGATACGCGGTATTTT
>TRBJ2-4|NA|TRBV11-2|NA
CANITSAVTKNIQYF
TGTGCCAACATCACTTCGGCGGTAACCAAAAACATTCAGTACTTC
>TRBJ1-6|NA|TRBV10-3|NA
CAICGASGGASNNSPLHF
TGTGCCATCTGTGGGGCGAGCGGAGGCGCGTCTAATAATTCACCCCTCCACTTT
>TRBJ2-7|NA|TRBV6-2/TRBV6-3|NA
CAESAGYEQYF
TGTGCCGAGTCGGCGGGATACGAGCAGTACTTC
>TRBJ2-1|NA|TRBV4-3|NA
CTSSQVAGNSYNEQFF
TGCACCAGCAGCCAAGTAGCTGGGAACTCCTACAATGAGCAGTTCTTC
>TRBJ2-7|TRBD2|TRBV7-8|NA
CTSSPRTSGSMSSNEQYF
TGTACCAGCAGCCCTCGGACTAGCGGGAGTATGAGCTCCAACGAGCAGTACTTC
>TRBJ2-5|NA|TRBV29-1|NA
CSVRTNGSWAETQYF
TGCAGTGTTCGGACTAACGGGAGTTGGGCAGAGACCCAGTATTTC
>TRBJ2-3|NA|TRBV5-1|once
CASSLQRADTQYF
TGCGCCAGCAGCTTACAGAGGGCGGATACGCAGTATTTT
>TRBJ2-2|NA|TRBV6-5|NA
CAGSPPTGYTGELFF
TGTGCCGGCAGTCCACCGACAGGATACACCGGGGAGCTGTTTTTT
>TRBJ2-3|NA|TRBV6-5|NA
CSSSLAGGTDTQYF
TGTTCCAGCAGTTTGGCCGGAGGCACAGATACACAGTATTTT
>TRBJ2-2|NA|TRBV6-1|NA
CASTFGNTGELFF
TGTGCAAGCACTTTCGGGAACACCGGGGAGCTGTTTTTT
>TRBJ1-5|NA|TRBV6-5|NA
CASNPGLAGIDTQHF
TGTGCCAGCAACCCTGGACTAGCGGGAATAGATACGCAGCATTTT
>TRBJ2-1|NA|TRBV10-3|many
CAISDRQLSYNEQFF
TGTGCCATCAGTGATCGGCAGCTTTCCTACAATGAGCAGTTCTTC
>TRBJ1-1|NA|TRBV12-3/TRBV12-4|many
CASTPFGGDTEAFF
TGTGCCAGCACCCCATTCGGGGGTGACACTGAAGCTTTCTTT
>TRBJ2-3|TRBD2|TRBV12-3/TRBV12-4|NA
CASSLTGREGNTQYF
TGTGCCAGCAGTCTAACGGGAAGGGAGGGGAATACGCAGTATTTT
>TRBJ2-5|NA|TRBV29-1|NA
CSVARLDQETQYF
TGCAGCGTGGCAAGGTTGGACCAAGAGACCCAGTACTTC
>TRBJ2-7|NA|TRBV6-5|many
CASSYGAPYEQYF
TGTGCCAGCAGTTACGGGGCGCCTTACGAGCAGTACTTC
>TRBJ2-3|TRBD2|TRBV29-1|once
CSVLGLAGISTNTQYF
TGCAGCGTTCTTGGACTAGCTGGGATAAGCACAAATACGCAGTATTTT